Included here is one T cell receptor (beta chain) sequence, with context. What this receptor recognizes is not known. Nothing much larger sits one base from this clone, and base qualities are not available. The data are from a study of control samples from healthy donors and cancer patients (TCRdb year 2020). The protocol used for the library was the immunoSEQ multiplex PCR assay. The table comes from immuneACCESS by way of TCRdb, which keeps in-frame sequences with V and J called. Part of the clones is missing from these tables; in studies checked, under half for an unresolved V gene and the rest for unknown reasons. In this sample the table shows roughly 86,000 clones, about 92% of which occur a single time. The top ten clonotypes cover about 1.5% of the sample. CDR1 and CDR2, per the germline V gene, are MDHEN and SYDVKM. The CDR3 runs 16 residues from the cysteine to the phenylalanine. Only the CDR3 part of the read is kept: 48 bases, read in frame from the first base. A distance of 21 bases separates the germline ends of V and J, which lose 5 bases and 5 bases respectively.

The sequenced material came from blood. The receptor's source is a woman in her thirties in good health. This chain is built from TRBV28 and TRBJ1-1; the D gene is perhaps TRBD1, on 5 matching bases. The DNA sequence is as follows: TGTGCCAGCAGTCTCACATCCGGACACCCATCAACTGAAGCTTTCTTT. This is translated as CASSLTSGHPSTEAFF.